This T cell receptor beta chain was obtained from a study of cytomegalovirus exposure and HLA in healthy donors. Study outcomes and limitations: Previous analysis showed most TCR beta V segments were productive about 90% or about 30% of the time. A later examination showed that TCR association rates differed by HLA locus, with DRB1 most and HLA-C fewest.

For this clone: Its cognate antigen is unknown.

The PCR had 60 Vbeta and 13 Jbeta primers. The repertoire was sequenced with immunoSEQ multiplex PCR; TCRdb's copy has only in-frame clones and lacks some. Among over 200,000 clones listed, around four fifths were seen once. Sequencing used PBMCs. The origin of this receptor is a male donor in good health and CMV-seronegative.

CDR3 DNA sequence: TGTGCCACCAGCAGAAGCCGGGACAGTCCCTACGAGCAGTACTTC. Its protein product is CATSRSRDSPYEQYF. This chain joins TRBV15 and TRBJ2-7; 7 bases map to TRBD1. This CDR3 has 15 residues. From germline, CDR1 is LNHNV and CDR2 YYDKDF (reference sequence). Unmatched junction bases numbered 6, after V lost 2 bases and J lost 2 bases.